The rows below give T cell receptor beta chains drawn from one sample of a study of technical replicates of blood from several donors. This table comes from immunoSEQ multiplex PCR, and its TCRdb copy is limited to in-frame clones, with some not included. Seen here are 55,000 to 75,000 clones, just under 95% observed once, and the top ten hold around 3%. Sequencing used PBMCs. These receptors all come from a human donor in good health. Some clones in this sample may be carry-over from other donors' samples. The CDR3 runs from the conserved cysteine through the conserved F or W. A D gene is named only where the DNA matches it firmly. For some rows the clone size is stated as once, few or many, or as a class when expanded; others skip it.

J gene,D gene,CDR3 length,clone size,V gene,CDR3 protein,CDR3 DNA
TRBJ2-7,TRBD1,15,-,TRBV5-8,CASSSGQVHSYEQYF,TGTGCCAGCAGCTCTGGACAGGTTCACTCCTACGAGCAGTACTTC
TRBJ1-1,TRBD1,13,-,TRBV6-1,CAGLGTENTEAFF,TGTGCCGGACTCGGGACAGAGAACACTGAAGCTTTCTTT
TRBJ2-7,-,14,once,TRBV13,CASSPRLDSYEQYF,TGTGCCAGCAGCCCGCGACTAGACTCCTACGAGCAGTACTTC
TRBJ1-1,-,13,-,TRBV4-2,CASSQGESRVAFF,TGTGCCAGCAGCCAAGGAGAGAGCAGGGTAGCTTTCTTT
TRBJ2-1,TRBD2,17,-,TRBV15,CATSRDWLAGTYNEQFF,TGTGCCACCAGCAGAGATTGGCTAGCGGGGACCTACAATGAGCAGTTCTTC
TRBJ1-1,TRBD1,15,-,TRBV9,CASSVDNRGSTEAFF,TGTGCCAGCAGCGTAGATAACAGGGGAAGCACTGAAGCTTTCTTT
TRBJ1-2,-,14,once,TRBV6-4,CASSDSRGIYGYTF,TGTGCCAGCAGTGACTCGCGTGGTATCTATGGCTACACCTTC
TRBJ2-7,-,12,-,TRBV7-9,CASEAGTYEQYF,TGTGCCAGCGAGGCGGGAACCTACGAGCAGTACTTC
TRBJ1-2,-,15,once,TRBV4-3,CASSQDHQGLYGYTF,TGCGCCAGCAGCCAAGATCATCAGGGCCTCTATGGCTACACCTTC
TRBJ2-7,TRBD2,12,-,TRBV27,CASSLSARRGEF,TGTGCCAGCAGTTTATCGGCGCGCCGGGGGGAGTTC
TRBJ1-2,-,14,-,TRBV4-1,CASSQVWQPGGYTF,TGCGCCAGCAGCCAAGTCTGGCAACCAGGAGGCTACACCTTC
TRBJ1-1,-,14,-,TRBV18,CASSPYVTSDEAFF,TGTGCCAGCTCACCGTACGTGACATCCGATGAAGCTTTCTTT
TRBJ2-7,-,13,-,TRBV6-5,CASSYSNYGEQYF,TGTGCCAGCAGTTACTCGAATTACGGCGAGCAGTACTTC
TRBJ2-7,TRBD1,16,-,TRBV5-1,CASSSSIRTGEGEQYF,TGCGCCAGCAGCTCCTCAATCCGGACAGGGGAGGGCGAGCAGTACTTC
TRBJ1-2,TRBD1,15,once,TRBV5-1,CASSFGTGWNYGYTF,TGCGCCAGCAGCTTCGGGACAGGGTGGAACTATGGCTACACCTTC
TRBJ2-2,TRBD1,15,-,TRBV14,CASSRTGPNTGELFF,TGTGCCAGCAGCCGGACAGGGCCGAACACCGGGGAGCTGTTTTTT
TRBJ1-3,-,15,-,TRBV18,CASTSGGSRGNTIYF,TGTGCCAGCACCTCCGGGGGGAGCCGGGGAAACACCATATATTTT
TRBJ2-5,-,13,once,TRBV5-1,CASSLGAQETQYF,TGCGCCAGCAGCTTGGGAGCACAAGAGACCCAGTACTTC
TRBJ1-5,TRBD1,14,-,TRBV6-1,CASSWTGTHQPQHF,TGTGCCAGCAGCTGGACAGGGACACATCAGCCCCAGCATTTT
TRBJ1-2,-,14,-,TRBV4-3,CASSLEGGVEGYTF,TGCGCCAGCAGCCTCGAGGGGGGGGTGGAGGGCTACACCTTC
TRBJ2-1,-,11,few,TRBV29-1,CSVPAFNEQFF,TGCAGCGTTCCAGCGTTCAATGAGCAGTTCTTC
TRBJ2-1,-,15,-,TRBV6-1,CASSSEGAKNNEQFF,TGTGCCAGCAGTTCAGAGGGAGCGAAGAACAATGAGCAGTTCTTC
TRBJ2-3,-,15,-,TRBV25-1,CASSGGVHRTDTQYF,TGTGCCAGCAGTGGCGGGGTCCACCGCACAGATACGCAGTATTTT
TRBJ2-5,-,17,-,TRBV7-2,CASSLFPPLASGETQYF,TGTGCCAGCAGCTTATTCCCCCCGCTAGCCTCCGGAGAGACCCAGTACTTC
TRBJ1-2,TRBD1,16,once,TRBV4-3,CASSQDLVGQGNGYTF,TGCGCCAGCAGCCAAGATTTGGTGGGACAGGGGAATGGCTACACCTTC
TRBJ2-5,TRBD1,16,-,TRBV18,CASSPTGTVIQETQYF,TGTGCCAGCTCACCAACTGGGACAGTGATACAAGAGACCCAGTACTTC
TRBJ2-7,-,14,-,TRBV7-3,CASSLKSGSGEQYF,TGTGCCAGCAGCTTAAAGTCAGGGTCGGGCGAGCAGTACTTC
TRBJ2-7,-,13,-,TRBV10-3,CAIRAGSSYEQYF,TGTGCCATCAGGGCAGGGTCCTCCTACGAGCAGTACTTC
TRBJ2-7,-,15,-,TRBV7-2,CASSLGGPHTGEQYF,TGTGCTAGCAGCTTAGGCGGGCCCCATACAGGGGAGCAGTACTTC
TRBJ2-1,TRBD2,15,-,TRBV7-9,CASSSRTSGSDEQFF,TGTGCCAGCAGCTCCCGGACTAGCGGGAGCGATGAGCAGTTCTTC
TRBJ1-2,TRBD1,16,-,TRBV4-2,CASSQAIGQGAYGYTF,TGTGCCAGCAGCCAGGCAATTGGACAGGGGGCCTATGGCTACACCTTC
TRBJ1-5,TRBD1,15,-,TRBV5-5,CASSRAGTGEQPQHF,TGTGCCAGCAGCCGAGCCGGGACAGGGGAGCAGCCCCAGCATTTT
TRBJ2-7,TRBD1,15,-,TRBV7-2,CASSPRTGGFYEQYF,TGTGCCAGCAGCCCCCGGACAGGGGGGTTCTACGAGCAGTACTTC
TRBJ2-1,-,15,-,TRBV5-4,CASSSPGQLYNEQFF,TGTGCCAGCAGCTCCCCTGGACAGCTCTACAATGAGCAGTTCTTC
TRBJ1-5,-,12,-,TRBV7-9,CASSFEGSPQHF,TGTGCCAGCAGCTTCGAGGGTAGCCCCCAGCATTTT
TRBJ1-2,-,11,-,TRBV20-1,CSALGWEGYTF,TGCAGTGCTTTGGGGTGGGAGGGCTACACCTTC
TRBJ2-7,-,14,-,TRBV2,CASSVSGDLYEQYF,TGTGCCAGCAGTGTTTCGGGGGACCTCTACGAGCAGTACTTC
TRBJ1-5,TRBD1,18,once,TRBV30,CAWSPGTGVFRGNQPQHF,TGTGCCTGGAGTCCCGGGACAGGGGTCTTCCGAGGCAATCAGCCCCAGCATTTT
TRBJ2-7,TRBD2,18,-,TRBV2,CASSGTPTDLLAAYEQYF,TGTGCCAGCAGCGGAACACCGACCGACTTGCTAGCGGCCTACGAGCAGTACTTC
TRBJ2-5,TRBD2,17,-,TRBV7-6,CASSLESASGSRKTQYF,TGTGCCAGCAGCTTAGAGTCCGCTAGCGGGAGTAGAAAGACCCAGTACTTC
TRBJ1-5,-,18,-,TRBV5-5,CASSPSYWGGRSNQPQHF,TGTGCCAGCAGCCCCTCGTATTGGGGGGGCAGGAGCAATCAGCCCCAGCATTTT
TRBJ2-1,TRBD2,14,-,TRBV10-3,CATARTSGDNEQFF,TGTGCCACCGCTCGGACTAGCGGCGACAATGAGCAGTTCTTC
TRBJ2-5,TRBD2,16,-,TRBV13,CASSLATSGVQETQYF,TGTGCCAGCAGCTTAGCGACTAGCGGGGTACAAGAGACCCAGTACTTC
TRBJ2-7,-,12,-,TRBV7-2,CASSLNRGEQYF,TGTGCCAGCAGCTTAAATAGGGGCGAGCAGTACTTC
TRBJ2-7,TRBD2,14,once,TRBV6-1,CASSDSGGAGEQYF,TGTGCCAGCAGTGACAGCGGGGGGGCCGGTGAGCAGTACTTC
TRBJ2-2,TRBD2,16,-,TRBV10-3,CAISSGTSGTSGELFF,TGTGCCATCAGTTCCGGGACTAGCGGGACGAGCGGGGAGCTGTTTTTT
TRBJ2-5,-,16,-,TRBV5-4,CASSPGSNSMRETQYF,TGTGCCAGCAGCCCCGGTTCGAATAGCATGAGAGAGACCCAGTACTTC
TRBJ2-7,-,15,-,TRBV9,CASSVDPGSNYEQYF,TGTGCCAGCAGCGTAGATCCGGGGTCCAACTACGAGCAGTACTTC
TRBJ2-1,-,11,-,TRBV10-2,CASSELGEQFF,TGCGCCAGCAGTGAGCTAGGTGAGCAGTTCTTC
TRBJ2-7,TRBD2,16,-,TRBV5-1,CASSLIAGASSYEQYF,TGCGCCAGCAGCTTGATAGCGGGGGCCTCCTCCTACGAGCAGTACTTC
TRBJ1-1,TRBD1,16,-,TRBV4-3,CASSHYGQGLNTEAFF,TGCGCCAGCAGCCACTACGGACAGGGGCTGAACACTGAAGCTTTCTTT
TRBJ2-4,TRBD2,17,once,TRBV4-2,CASSQDSSGRNQNIQYF,TGTGCCAGCAGCCAAGACTCTAGCGGGAGGAACCAAAACATTCAGTACTTC
TRBJ2-7,-,14,-,TRBV11-2,CASSLAGDANEQYF,TGTGCCAGCAGCTTAGCGGGAGACGCCAACGAGCAGTACTTC